The TCR beta chain described here comes from a study of graft-versus-host responses after intestinal transplantation. Study overall: The recipients all started with anti-thymocyte globulin induction and then took tacrolimus and steroids for two to four years. Broader study findings: Graft-donor T cell macrochimerism in patients accompanied high graft-versus-host to host-versus-graft clonal ratios in allografts. The authors found GvH clones in recipient marrow, some appearing first in ileum or blood. Association was observed between peak circulating GvH clone levels and early post-transplant HvG declines.

A word on this clone: The antigen remains undetermined.

The repertoire was sequenced with immunoSEQ multiplex PCR; TCRdb's copy has only in-frame clones and lacks some. Of some 120,000 clones in the sample, less than 95% were seen once. The starting material was unstimulated CD4+ T cells sorted from spleen or lymph node cells, obtained before intestinal transplant. The receptor's source is a human donor who received an intestinal transplant.

CDR3 sequence (DNA): TGCGCCAGCAGTGAGAGCCTAGCGCTGGGATGGCAGTACTTC. Its protein product is CASSESLALGWQYF. The J gene is TRBJ2-7, the V gene TRBV10-1, with a weak D call TRBD2 (6 bases). Germline V lookup: CDR1 WNHNN, CDR2 SYGVQD (reference sequence). The CDR3 is 14 amino acids. The ends were cut back, 2 bases at V and 9 bases at J, with 17 bases in the middle.